This TCR beta chain derives from a study of cytomegalovirus exposure and HLA in healthy donors. With 60 Vbeta and 13 Jbeta primers, the PCR was carried out. Repertoires were generated with immunoSEQ multiplex PCR, while TCRdb's copy carries only in-frame clones and drops some. The specimen's table records 220,000 or so clones. This CDR3 contains 15 residues. From germline, CDR1 is SGHNT and CDR2 YYREEE (reference sequence). The germline V and J ends were trimmed by 5 bases and 2 bases, with 14 bases remaining between them. Overall study results and limits: Common viral pathogens seemed to be connected with several of the most significant clusters, according to a later analysis.

To note about this clone: Its specificity is unknown.

The receptor comes from a girl aged 2 to 10 in good health and CMV-seropositive. The specimen was PBMCs. V and J are TRBV5-4 and TRBJ2-1, with a tentative D call TRBD2 (6 bases). The CDR3 DNA sequence: TGTGCCAGCAGATCGCCCGGGGGTACCTACAATGAGCAGTTCTTC. Residues: CASRSPGGTYNEQFF. The complete variable domain, with remaining parts taken from reference TRBV5-4 and TRBJ2-1, reads ETGVTQSPTHLIKTRGQQVTLRCSSQSGHNTVSWYQQALGQGPQFIFQYYREEENGRGNFPPRFSGLQFPNYSSELNVNALELDDSALYLCASRSPGGTYNEQFFGPGTRLTVL.